This paragraph reports one T cell receptor (beta chain). Its target is unknown. This entry is derived from a study of STAT5B mutations in CD4+ large granular lymphocyte leukemia. Looking at the study overall: Healthy donors showed HLA-associated enrichment of the CDR3 'QG' motif.

J gave up 8 bases and V 2 bases, and 2 bases lay outside the gene matches. Germline V gives CDR1 MNHNY, CDR2 SVGAGI (reference sequence). The CDR3 has 14 residues. Study-level findings and limits: Without putative leukemic clones, patient CD4-sorted repertoires remained more clonal than healthy CD4+ repertoires.

TCRdb's copy holds only in-frame clones and misses some; the assay was immunoSEQ multiplex PCR. The table lists tens of thousands of clones, 69% of them singletons. The genes are TRBV6-6 and TRBJ1-4, with TRBD1 matching 10 bases. The receptor was isolated from a human donor in good health. Source material: CD4+ T cells from blood buffy coats. Here the CDR3 reads CASSYPDRGEKLFF. CDR3 sequence (DNA): TGTGCCAGCAGTTACCCGGACAGGGGGGAAAAACTGTTTTTT.